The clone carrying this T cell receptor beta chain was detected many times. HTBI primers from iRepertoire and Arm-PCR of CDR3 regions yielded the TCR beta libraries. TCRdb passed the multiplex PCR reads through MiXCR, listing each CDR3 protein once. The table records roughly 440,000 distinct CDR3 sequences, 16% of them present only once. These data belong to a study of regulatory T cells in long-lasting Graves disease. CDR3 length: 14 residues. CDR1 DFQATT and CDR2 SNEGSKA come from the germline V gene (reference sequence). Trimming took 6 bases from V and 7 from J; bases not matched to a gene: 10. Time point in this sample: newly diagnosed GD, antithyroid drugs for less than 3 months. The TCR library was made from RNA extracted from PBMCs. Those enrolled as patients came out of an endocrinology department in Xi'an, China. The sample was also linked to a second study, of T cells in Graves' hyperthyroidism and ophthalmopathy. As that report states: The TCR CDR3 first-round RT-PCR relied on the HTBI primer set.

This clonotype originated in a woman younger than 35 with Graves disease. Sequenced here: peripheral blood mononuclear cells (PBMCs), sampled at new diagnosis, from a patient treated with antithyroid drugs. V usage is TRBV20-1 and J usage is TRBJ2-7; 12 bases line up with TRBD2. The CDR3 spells CSADRTSGVLEQYF. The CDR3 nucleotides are TGCAGTGCAGATAGGACTAGCGGGGTCCTTGAGCAGTACTTC.